These 32 T cell receptor beta chains were all obtained from the same sample, sequenced in a study of tumor-infiltrating lymphocytes in primary liver carcinoma. They got blood RNA out of unsorted whole blood and also pulled out germline DNA. TCR beta cDNA was made from 450 to 600 ng total RNA with a constant-region primer. Investigators got TCR beta libraries out of three nested multiplex PCR rounds, done with slightly modified ARM-PCR. Researchers ran the first two PCR rounds for approximately 10 cycles each with TRBV1-TRBV30 forward primers and a C-beta reverse primer. TCRdb reprocessed the multiplex PCR reads with MiXCR, giving one entry per CDR3 protein. The data show approximately 300,000 distinct CDR3 sequences, about 62% seen once. The sequenced sample was peripheral blood. The receptor set was obtained from a man between 40 and 49 years old with primary liver carcinoma and hepatitis B virus infection.

This clonotype occurred once. A read error may explain this, as a much larger clone is one base away. The chain carries TRBV12-3 or TRBV12-4 and TRBJ2-1, with a possible D match to TRBD2 (5 bases). The length of the CDR3 is 12 residues. With 7 bases removed from V and 8 bases from J, the gap between germline ends came to 12 bases. The CDR3 DNA reads TGTGCCAGCAACAGAGGGAGCTATGAGCAGTTCTTC. It codes for CASNRGSYEQFF.

This clonotype was detected once. A much larger clone differs by one base, so this may be a read error. The chain couples TRBV6-1 to TRBJ2-2; D unclear. Trimming took 4 bases from V and 8 from J, leaving 23 bases between them. This CDR3 has 17 amino acids. Per the germline V gene, CDR1 is MNHNS and CDR2 is SASEGT. DNA of the CDR3: TGTGCCAGCAGTGGAGTTCGTGGGCCCGCTGAGTTAGGGGAGCTGTTTTTT. This encodes CASSGVRGPAELGELFF.

As to this clonotype: One end of the junction is discordant with germline, which a read error may explain. This chain connects TRBV6-2 or TRBV6-3 to TRBJ2-1, with TRBD2 matching 7 bases. Germline lookup yields CDR1 MNHEY and CDR2 SVGEGT. The CDR3 consists of 17 residues. CDR3 nucleotides: TGTGCCAGGAGTTACCTCAGGGCGGGAGTGGATTACAATGAGCAGTTCTTC. Translation: CARSYLRAGVDYNEQFF.

The chain recombines TRBV5-5 with TRBJ1-1; D unclear. Germline V CDR1 and CDR2: SGHKS, YYEKEE (reference sequence). The germline V and J ends were trimmed by 0 bases and 0 bases, with 18 bases remaining between them. The CDR3 has 18 amino acids. This CDR3 reads CASSLALRTLNMNTEAFF. The CDR3, as DNA: TGTGCCAGCAGCTTGGCCCTACGGACCCTTAATATGAACACTGAAGCTTTCTTT.

This clonotype has more than one count but fewer than ten. The chain links TRBV6-7 to TRBJ2-7; D perhaps matches TRBD1 (6 bases). TRBV6-7 is reported as an ORF; its role is uncertain. V was trimmed by 4 bases and J by 0 bases, leaving 19 bases between them. The length of the CDR3 is 17 residues. CDR3 sequence: CASSSLRTVASSYEQYF. DNA for the CDR3: TGTGCCAGCAGTTCCCTAAGGACAGTTGCTAGCTCCTACGAGCAGTACTTC.

The chain is built from TRBV20-1 and TRBJ2-3; TRBD1 or TRBD2 may be the D gene (5 bases each). Per the germline V gene, CDR1 is DFQATT and CDR2 is SNEGSKA (reference sequence). Deletions cut 4 bases from V and 1 base from J, with 9 bases between. This CDR3 has 13 residues. The CDR3 region is CSAKMGGTDTQYF. CDR3 in DNA: TGCAGTGCTAAGATGGGGGGCACAGATACGCAGTATTTT.

This clonotype was detected many times. The chain employs TRBV11-2 and TRBJ1-5, with D unresolved. Per the germline V gene, CDR1 is SGHAT and CDR2 is FQNNGV. The CDR3 runs to 13 residues. Trimming pared 5 bases from V and 5 bases from J, leaving 10 bases between. The CDR3 nucleotides are TGTGCCAGCAGCGTCAATAGGGATCAGCCCCAGCATTTT. Amino acids: CASSVNRDQPQHF.

The rearrangement uses TRBV5-6 and TRBJ2-5; TRBD1 is a possible D gene (6 bases). This CDR3 has 17 amino acids. In germline, CDR1 is SGHDT, CDR2 YYEEEE. V shed 5 bases and J shed 1 base, with 21 bases lying between them. The CDR3 here is CASSLIRYRDIQETQYF. The CDR3 DNA reads as TGTGCCAGCAGTTTGATAAGGTACCGGGACATCCAAGAGACCCAGTACTTC.

As concerns this clonotype: This may arise from a read error, as a much more abundant clone is one base away. J is TRBJ2-7 and V is TRBV6-6; 10 bases match TRBD1. The CDR3 runs to 16 residues. V dropped 2 bases and J dropped 3; count of bases not matched to a gene: 7. Per germline, CDR1 MNHNY and CDR2 SVGAGI (reference sequence). The CDR3 nucleotides are TGTGCCAGCAGTTACCCTCCGGGACAGGGGCGCTACGAGCAGTACTTC. As protein: CASSYPPGQGRYEQYF.

The V call is TRBV7-9, the J call TRBJ2-1; perhaps TRBD2 as D (6 bases). Germline values: CDR1 SEHNR, CDR2 FQNEAQ (reference sequence). Deletions cut 5 bases from V and 2 bases from J, with 19 bases between. This CDR3 contains 17 residues. CDR3 sequence reads: CASSQSRQPGAYNEQFF. The CDR3 coding sequence is TGTGCCAGCAGCCAATCCCGACAACCGGGAGCCTACAATGAGCAGTTCTTC.

The chain links TRBV28 to TRBJ2-5; 8 bases agree with TRBD2. The CDR3 sequence is 18 residues long. Germline V gene lookup returns CDR1 MDHEN and CDR2 SYDVKM. With 1 base clipped from V and 2 bases from J, the junction kept 12 bases outside the gene matches. This chain's CDR3 is CASSLYVTSAVRQETQYF. In DNA, the CDR3 is TGTGCCAGCAGTTTATACGTGACTAGCGCAGTGAGGCAAGAGACCCAGTACTTC.

This clonotype was recorded only once. At one end, the junction sequence differs from germline, possibly due to a read error. The chain links TRBV6-2 or TRBV6-3 to TRBJ2-7; TRBD2 matches 11 bases. CDR3 size: 15 residues. The germline gives CDR1 MNHEY, CDR2 SVGEGT. The CDR3 DNA follows: TGTGCCAGCAGACCCACTAGCGGGAGTCCGGGCGAGCGGTACTTC. Residues: CASRPTSGSPGERYF.

This clonotype was seen ten or more times. This chain connects TRBV11-1 to TRBJ2-7; the D is unclear. V shed 1 base and J shed 1 base, with 8 bases lying between them. This CDR3 region has 14 residues. Per germline, CDR1 SGHAT and CDR2 FQDESV (reference sequence). The CDR3 loop is CASSLEDSSYEQYF. CDR3 nucleotides: TGTGCCAGCAGCTTAGAAGACTCTTCCTACGAGCAGTACTTC.

Notes on this clonotype: A much larger clone lies one base from this, so it may be a read error. The chain recombines TRBV29-1 with TRBJ1-1; D gene unclear. The length of the CDR3 is 14 residues. CDR1 SQVTM and CDR2 ANQGSEA come from the germline V gene. This chain's CDR3 is CSAEPLLSNTEAFF. DNA for the CDR3: TGCAGCGCTGAACCCCTCCTAAGTAACACTGAAGCTTTCTTT. Drawing the rest from reference TRBV29-1 and TRBJ1-1, the complete variable domain is SAVISQKPSRDICQRGTSLTIQCQVDSQVTMMFWYRQQPGQSLTLIATANQGSEATYESGFVIDKFPISRPNLTFSTLTVSNMSPEDSSIYLCSAEPLLSNTEAFFGQGTRLTVV.

This clonotype was observed a few times. This rearrangement joins TRBV11-2 to TRBJ2-1; 7 nucleotides align to TRBD2. The ends lost 3 bases at V and 3 bases at J; junction bases unmatched: 5. The CDR3 consists of 15 residues. Germline CDR1 SGHAT, CDR2 FQNNGV. CDR3 amino acids: CASSFGLAVYNEQFF. The CDR3 nucleotides read TGTGCCAGCAGCTTCGGTCTAGCGGTCTACAATGAGCAGTTCTTC. The whole variable domain, remainder taken from reference TRBV11-2 and TRBJ2-1, is EAGVAQSPRYKIIEKRQSVAFWCNPISGHATLYWYQQILGQGPKLLIQFQNNGVVDDSQLPKDRFSAERLKGVDSTLKIQPAKLEDSAVYLCASSFGLAVYNEQFFGPGTRLTVL.

The chain has TRBV4-1 and TRBJ2-3; 7 nucleotides agree with TRBD2. Germline lookup yields CDR1 MGHRA and CDR2 YSYEKL. The CDR3 spans 17 residues. V lost 4 bases, J lost 0 bases, and 10 bases stayed unmatched. The DNA of the CDR3 is TGCGCCAGCAGCCGGCCCCCGAGCGGGACTAGCACAGATACGCAGTATTTT. It translates to CASSRPPSGTSTDTQYF.

This clonotype was seen more than once but under ten times. The CDR3 spells CASSSGHVNEKLFF. The CDR3, as DNA: TGCGCCAGCAGCTCGGGACACGTTAATGAAAAACTGTTTTTT. The chain uses TRBV5-1 and TRBJ1-4; possibly TRBD1 for D (6 bases). CDR3 length: 14 amino acids. V was clipped by 3 bases and J by 4 bases, with 10 bases between them. The germline gives CDR1 SGHRS, CDR2 YFSETQ.

About this clonotype itself: The junction departs from germline at one end; a sequencing error may be responsible. The chain has TRBV6-6 and TRBJ2-2, with a possible D match to TRBD1 (5 bases). Germline loops: CDR1 MNHNY, CDR2 SVGAGI (reference sequence). This CDR3 spans 16 amino acids. This chain's CDR3 is CVSSYTSGPDTGELFF. CDR3 sequence (DNA): TGTGTCAGCAGTTACACGTCAGGGCCGGACACCGGGGAGCTGTTTTTT.

Notes on this clonotype: A read error may be the cause here, since a much bigger clone is one base away. The rearrangement links TRBV29-1 to TRBJ1-4; 9 nucleotides align to TRBD1. In germline, CDR1 is SQVTM, CDR2 ANQGSEA. There are 12 residues in the CDR3. CDR3 sequence (DNA): TGCAGCGCGGGACAGGGAGATGAAAAAGTGTTTTTT. This translates into CSAGQGDEKVFF.

As to this clonotype: One junction end disagrees with the germline gene, perhaps due to a read error. This sequence joins TRBV7-4 and TRBJ2-3; TRBD2 might be the D (6 bases). The germline CDR1 and CDR2 sequences are SGHVT and SQSDAQ. This CDR3 contains 14 residues. CDR3 protein: CASGLEGWLDTQYF. The CDR3 nucleotides read TGTGCCAGCGGCTTGGAGGGATGGTTGGATACGCAGTATTTT.

The chain couples TRBV5-1 to TRBJ1-5, with 8 bases aligning to TRBD1. V gave up 7 bases and J gave up 5 bases; unmatched junction bases: 5. The CDR3 spans 13 residues. Looked up from germline, CDR1 is SGHRS and CDR2 is YFSETQ. The CDR3 region has the DNA TGCGCCAGCGGTCTACAGGGGGATCAGCCCCAGCATTTT. Translating it yields CASGLQGDQPQHF. Variable domain in full (rest from reference TRBV5-1 and TRBJ1-5): KAGVTQTPRYLIKTRGQQVTLSCSPISGHRSVSWYQQTPGQGLQFLFEYFSETQRNKGNFPGRFSGRQFSNSRSEMNVSTLELGDSALYLCASGLQGDQPQHFGDGTRLSIL.

Concerning this clonotype itself: The junction differs from germline at one of its ends, possibly a read error. This chain links TRBV11-2 with TRBJ2-1, with D possibly being TRBD1 or TRBD2 (5 bases each). Germline CDR1 SGHAT, CDR2 FQNNGV. This CDR3 is 16 amino acids long. CDR3 sequence reads: CASSLGGRDSYNERFF. The CDR3 DNA reads as TGTGCCAGCAGCTTAGGGGGACGGGATTCCTACAATGAGCGGTTCTTC.

The genes are TRBV11-2 and TRBJ2-1, with 7 bases that match TRBD2. The germline CDR1 and CDR2 sequences are SGHAT and FQNNGV. The CDR3 consists of 16 residues. Trimming took 10 bases from V and 5 from J; bases not matched to a gene: 17. CDR3 region: CANRTLGGRIHNEQFF. The CDR3 DNA sequence: TGTGCCAACCGGACTCTGGGCGGGAGAATCCACAATGAGCAGTTCTTC.

This clonotype came up once. This may arise from a read error, as a much more abundant clone is one base away. J is TRBJ1-2 and V is TRBV13; a weak D match, TRBD1 (6 bases). The germline gives CDR1 PRHDT, CDR2 FYEKMQ (reference sequence). The CDR3 covers 15 residues. The CDR3 protein is CASSLGSVGAGGYAF. The CDR3, as DNA: TGTGCCAGCAGCTTAGGATCCGTGGGGGCGGGAGGCTACGCCTTC.

The chain is built from TRBV11-1 and TRBJ2-5; 10 positions match TRBD1. Trimming removed 10 bases from V and 4 bases from J; junction bases left unmatched: 9. This CDR3 is built from 14 residues. Germline CDR1 SGHAT, CDR2 FQDESV (reference sequence). The CDR3 loop reads CANPPGTGVETQYF. For the CDR3, the DNA is TGTGCCAACCCCCCAGGGACAGGGGTAGAGACCCAGTACTTC.

The chain has TRBV5-5 and TRBJ2-3; the D is unclear. CDR1 is SGHKS, CDR2 YYEKEE, per germline (reference sequence). CDR3 size: 14 residues. The germline V and J ends were trimmed by 1 base and 2 bases, with 8 bases remaining between them. Written as DNA, the CDR3 is TGTGCCAGCAGCTTGCATACAGACACAGATACGCAGTATTTT. This sequence encodes CASSLHTDTDTQYF.

This clonotype was detected only once. This could be a read error, since a much larger clone is one nucleotide away. The chain couples TRBV6-2 or TRBV6-3 to TRBJ2-7; D remains ambiguous. The germline V gene has CDR1 MNHEY and CDR2 SVGEGT. The CDR3 has 13 amino acids. The CDR3 nucleotides read TGTGCCAGCAGCCTATTGCCGACCTACGACCAGTACTTC. The encoded protein is CASSLLPTYDQYF.

A word on this clonotype: Since a much larger clone is just one base distant, this may be a read error. The gene calls are TRBV4-1 and TRBJ2-2, with D perhaps TRBD2 (5 bases). CDR3 length equals 15 residues. From germline, CDR1 is MGHRA and CDR2 YSYEKL. The CDR3, as DNA: TGCGCCAGCAGACAAGACCCGGGTTCGGCCGGGGAGCCGTTTTTT. This gives the protein CASRQDPGSAGEPFF.

As to this clonotype: A much larger clone is a single base away; this may be a read error. The chain is built from TRBV5-5 and TRBJ1-5; D is tentatively TRBD1 or TRBD2 (5 bases each). The DNA end lines up better with TRBJ2-3; the J call may be wrong. Germline V gives CDR1 SGHKS, CDR2 YYEKEE (reference sequence). The CDR3 contains 16 residues. CDR3 DNA sequence: TGTGCCAGCAGCCGGGGTGGGGGTGATTGGAATCAGCCCCAGTATTTT. Translated, it gives CASSRGGGDWNQPQYF.

The chain couples TRBV6-5 to TRBJ2-3; possibly TRBD1 or TRBD2 for D (5 bases each). Deletions cut 4 bases from V and 7 bases from J, with 9 bases between. Germline V CDR1 and CDR2: MNHEY, SVGAGI. The CDR3 sequence is 12 residues long. The DNA for the CDR3 is TGTGCCAGCAGTTCGGGGCGACATACGCAGTATTTT. This translates into CASSSGRHTQYF.

This clonotype is termed medium-sized (0.01 to 0.1%). The rearrangement joins TRBV11-3 to TRBJ2-7; no definite D call. Trimming removed 4 bases from V and 5 bases from J, with 6 bases in between. The CDR3 totals 11 residues. Germline V gene sequence: CDR1 SGHNT, CDR2 YENEEA. In nucleotides, the CDR3 is TGTGCCAGCAGCTCCGCGGACGAGCAGTACTTC. Translated: CASSSADEQYF.

As regards this clonotype: At one boundary the junction diverges from the germline segment, which might be a read error. The J gene is TRBJ2-7, the V gene TRBV5-5; 9 bases are shared with TRBD2. The CDR3 extends over 16 amino acids. Looked up from germline, CDR1 is SGHKS and CDR2 is YYEKEE (reference sequence). The CDR3 sequence: CASSRSGIAGESEQRF. The CDR3 DNA follows: TGTGCCAGCAGCCGATCAGGGATAGCGGGAGAGAGCGAGCAGCGCTTC.